This entry features one T cell receptor (beta chain) sequence. What it binds is not known. This specimen comes from a study of early T cells in non-severe SARS-CoV-2 infection. Across the whole study: The chains were unpaired, and the sequenced material was bulk RNA from unsorted whole blood.

The CDR3 is 14 amino acids. Germline V lookup: CDR1 MNHEY, CDR2 SMNVEV (reference sequence). V was clipped by 5 bases and J by 6 bases; unmatched bases: 9. Whole-study findings and limits: The study's VDJdb matching favored anti-spike CD8 responses and missed private and CD4 specificities.

Unique molecular identifiers (one per individual cDNA molecule) were attached. TCRdb analysed the 5' RACE reads with MiXCR anew, one entry per CDR3 protein. The sample includes tens of thousands of distinct CDR3 sequences, around 13% of them seen just once. What was sequenced was whole blood. J is TRBJ1-2 and V is TRBV27; 7 positions match TRBD1. The receptor's source is an adult who was a healthcare worker with PCR-confirmed SARS-CoV-2 infection or an uninfected control (not recorded which). The CDR3 reads CASSKGGIPNGYTF. For the CDR3, the DNA is TGTGCCAGCAGTAAAGGGGGCATTCCCAATGGCTACACCTTC.